This TCR beta chain was captured in a study of blood T cell repertoires in COVID-19. Study as a whole: Sample material is recorded as cDNA or gDNA derived from T cells, B-cell-depleted T cells, or PBMCs.

The CDR3 has 16 amino acids. V dropped 1 base and J dropped 7 bases, with 17 bases sitting between them. From germline, CDR1 is SGHAT and CDR2 FQNNGV. Profiling relied on immunoSEQ multiplex PCR, and the TCRdb table lists in-frame clones only, not all of them. The data contain some 180,000 clones, 80% to 90% of them singletons. This TCR came from a human donor in a cohort sampled during active COVID-19. This sequence joins TRBV11-2 and TRBJ2-1; a possible D gene is TRBD2 (5 bases). Sequenced material: peripheral blood. CDR3 region: CASSLGSADPTNEQFF. The CDR3 DNA sequence: TGTGCCAGCAGCTTAGGGTCAGCGGACCCTACAAATGAGCAGTTCTTC.